These 24 T cell receptor beta chains share one sample of origin, sequenced in a study of cytomegalovirus exposure and HLA in healthy donors. The PCR made use of 60 Vbeta and 13 Jbeta primers. The data were produced by immunoSEQ multiplex PCR, yet TCRdb's version contains in-frame clones alone and is incomplete. The table has around 110,000 clones, 71% seen once. Sequencing was performed on PBMCs. These receptors came from a female donor in good health and CMV-seronegative.

This sequence joins TRBV7-6 and TRBJ2-2; the D gene is possibly TRBD2 (5 bases). The V gene's germline CDR1 is SGHVS and CDR2 FNYEAQ. The CDR3 runs 18 residues. V lost 0 bases to trimming and J lost 5 bases, with 19 bases between them. The CDR3 here is CASSLAKASRVQTGELFF. As DNA, the CDR3 is TGTGCCAGCAGCTTAGCGAAGGCTAGCAGAGTACAAACCGGGGAGCTGTTTTTT.

This chain connects TRBV18 to TRBJ1-1; TRBD1 is a possible D gene (6 bases). This CDR3 is 16 amino acids long. Germline CDR1 and CDR2: KGHSH and LQKENI. V was trimmed by 6 bases and J by 0 bases, leaving 17 bases between them. CDR3 loop: CASSARAGGMNTEAFF. CDR3 sequence (DNA): TGTGCCAGCTCGGCAAGGGCGGGGGGCATGAACACTGAAGCTTTCTTT.

This chain joins TRBV11-3 and TRBJ2-3; 12 bases match TRBD2. V gave up 5 bases and J gave up 0 bases; unmatched junction bases: 6. This CDR3 has 17 residues. CDR1 and CDR2 (germline): SGHNT, YENEEA. The CDR3 DNA reads TGTGCCAGCAGCCCCAGAGGGACTAGCGGGAGCACAGATACGCAGTATTTT. Translated, it gives CASSPRGTSGSTDTQYF.

On this clone: Germline is not matched at one junction end, which may reflect a read error. V and J are TRBV7-7 and TRBJ2-3, with TRBD2 as a possible D gene (5 bases). CDR1 is SSHAT, CDR2 FNYEAQ, per germline (reference sequence). CDR3 length: 14 residues. CDR3 loop: CASSPAWEPDTQYF. DNA of the CDR3: TGTGCTAGCAGCCCGGCCTGGGAGCCGGATACGCAGTATTTT.

The rearrangement joins TRBV29-1 to TRBJ2-7; D is ambiguous. This CDR3 spans 12 amino acids. Trimming took 7 bases from V and 3 from J, leaving 13 bases between them. Germline V gives CDR1 SQVTM, CDR2 ANQGSEA. CDR3 coding DNA: TGCAGCGCCCGAGACATCTTCTACGAGCAGTACTTC. Residues: CSARDIFYEQYF.

The rearrangement uses TRBV6-5 and TRBJ1-5; 8 bases align to TRBD1. V was pared by 6 bases and J by 4 bases, with 8 bases of the junction left unmatched. Germline loops: CDR1 MNHEY, CDR2 SVGAGI. CDR3 length: 15 amino acids. The CDR3 region is CASSSRQGRNQPQHF. The CDR3 DNA reads TGTGCCAGCAGCTCAAGACAGGGGAGAAATCAGCCCCAGCATTTT.

The V call is TRBV6-5, the J call TRBJ1-4, with D possibly being TRBD1 (6 bases). The CDR3 sequence is 14 residues long. CDR1 is MNHEY, CDR2 SVGAGI, per germline. V lost 2 bases and J lost 3, with 7 bases in between. CDR3 in amino acids: CASSYEGANEKLFF. The CDR3 nucleotides are TGTGCCAGCAGTTACGAGGGGGCTAATGAAAAACTGTTTTTT.

This clone has just a few counts. The chain couples TRBV25-1 to TRBJ2-3; the D gene is possibly TRBD2 (6 bases). Germline V gene sequence: CDR1 MGHDK, CDR2 SYGVNS. The CDR3 consists of 15 residues. The V gene lost 9 bases and the J gene lost 1 base, with 17 bases spanning the gap. CDR3 protein: CARHSLAHRTDTQYF. The DNA for the CDR3 is TGTGCCAGGCATTCTCTAGCGCACCGCACAGATACGCAGTATTTT.

This clone was counted only a few times. The chain is built from TRBV5-1 and TRBJ1-4; 7 bases align to TRBD1. Losses at the gene ends were 3 bases for V and 5 bases for J; bases not matched to a gene: 10. Germline assignment: CDR1 SGHRS and CDR2 YFSETQ. This CDR3 region has 16 residues. CDR3 sequence reads: CASSSAGGGRNEKLFF. CDR3 DNA: TGCGCCAGCAGCTCTGCGGGAGGGGGCCGGAATGAAAAACTGTTTTTT.

V usage is TRBV11-2 and J usage is TRBJ1-2; D is undetermined. CDR3 length: 8 residues. Per the germline V gene, CDR1 is SGHAT and CDR2 is FQNNGV. V was trimmed by 11 bases and J by 6 bases, leaving 4 bases between them. In DNA form, the CDR3 reads TGTGCCGTCGATGGCTACACCTTC. Encoded protein: CAVDGYTF.

The chain couples TRBV2 to TRBJ2-1, with 7 bases identical to TRBD1. Germline CDR1 reads SNHLY; CDR2 reads FYNNEI. The CDR3 sequence is 14 residues long. V lost 7 bases, J lost 5 bases, and 8 bases stayed unmatched. The CDR3 is CASKNPGQHNEQFF. The CDR3 nucleotides are TGTGCCAGCAAAAATCCGGGACAGCACAATGAGCAGTTCTTC. The full variable domain, its missing parts supplied by reference TRBV2 and TRBJ2-1, is EPEVTQTPSHQVTQMGQEVILRCVPISNHLYFYWYRQILGQKVEFLVSFYNNEISEKSEIFDDQFSVERPDGSNFTLKIRSTKLEDSAMYFCASKNPGQHNEQFFGPGTRLTVL.

J is TRBJ2-5 and V is TRBV6-6, with 7 bases matching TRBD2. The length of the CDR3 is 15 residues. After removal of 6 bases from V and 5 bases from J, the junction contained 12 bases not matched to a gene. The germline V gene has CDR1 MNHNY and CDR2 SVGAGI (reference sequence). CDR3 coding DNA: TGTGCCAGCAGCGCGAGGGAGGGCCTCGCTGAGACCCAGTACTTC. Encoded protein: CASSAREGLAETQYF.

The J gene is TRBJ2-7, the V gene TRBV27; D is ambiguous. V lost 3 bases and J 6 bases, leaving 12 bases between the germline ends. The CDR3 is 13 amino acids. The germline V gene has CDR1 MNHEY and CDR2 SMNVEV (reference sequence). The CDR3 region is CASSFARLGEQYF. CDR3 coding DNA: TGTGCCAGCAGTTTTGCTAGGTTGGGCGAGCAGTACTTC.

The rearrangement links TRBV20-1 to TRBJ1-2, with 11 positions matching TRBD1. CDR3 length: 11 amino acids. J lost 10 bases, V lost 5 bases, and 3 bases had no gene match. Germline CDR1 reads DFQATT; CDR2 reads SNEGSKA (reference sequence). In nucleotides, the CDR3 is TGCAGTGCTTCGGGACAGGGGGACTACACCTTC. It is translated as CSASGQGDYTF.

The chain links TRBV5-5 to TRBJ2-2; a weak D match, TRBD1 (6 bases). This CDR3 has 15 residues. V was cut by 0 bases and J by 3 bases, with 9 bases left in between. CDR1 and CDR2 (germline): SGHKS, YYEKEE (reference sequence). The CDR3 protein is CASSLGQGYTGELFF. The DNA for the CDR3 is TGTGCCAGCAGCTTGGGGCAGGGGTACACCGGGGAGCTGTTTTTT.

This chain links TRBV18 with TRBJ2-7, with D perhaps TRBD2 (5 bases). The CDR3 runs 14 residues. The germline CDR1 and CDR2 sequences are KGHSH and LQKENI. V shed 6 bases and J shed 5 bases, with 17 bases lying between them. The CDR3 sequence: CASSTRSDSDEQYF. The CDR3 DNA reads TGTGCCAGCTCTACCAGGTCGGACTCTGACGAGCAGTACTTC.

This clone appeared a few times. This chain uses TRBV5-4 with TRBJ2-6, with 8 bases lining up with TRBD1. Losses at the gene ends were 4 bases for V and 0 bases for J; bases not matched to a gene: 9. The germline CDR1 and CDR2 sequences are SGHNT and YYREEE (reference sequence). The CDR3 is 18 residues long. Here the CDR3 reads CASSHPGQAASGANVLTF. Here the CDR3 DNA reads TGTGCCAGCAGCCATCCGGGACAGGCCGCCTCTGGGGCCAACGTCCTGACTTTC.

This chain connects TRBV28 to TRBJ2-2; D may be TRBD1 (6 bases). The CDR3 is 14 residues long. Trimming shortened V by 1 base and J by 8 bases, and 11 bases separated the two germline ends. Germline V gene sequence: CDR1 MDHEN, CDR2 SYDVKM. CDR3 nucleotide sequence: TGTGCCAGCAGTTTATTCTTGGACAGAGGGGAGCTGTTTTTT. Its protein is CASSLFLDRGELFF.

Note on this clone: One junction end disagrees with the germline gene, perhaps due to a read error. The CDR3 reads CASSVAGTVNYGCTF. The CDR3 nucleotides are TGTGCCAGCAGCGTAGCTGGGACAGTGAACTATGGCTGCACCTTC. This sequence joins TRBV9 and TRBJ1-2, with TRBD1 matching over 7 bases. Germline V gene lookup returns CDR1 SGDLS and CDR2 YYNGEE. The CDR3 totals 15 residues.

This clone was found a few times. The V gene is TRBV6-5, the J gene TRBJ2-7; 9 bases map to TRBD2. The germline V gene has CDR1 MNHEY and CDR2 SVGAGI. The J segment lost 0 bases and the V segment lost 5 bases, leaving 5 bases of the junction unmatched. The CDR3 extends over 15 amino acids. CDR3 region: CASSLAGPTSYEQYF. The CDR3 DNA is TGTGCCAGCAGTCTAGCGGGACCGACCTCCTACGAGCAGTACTTC.

This sequence joins TRBV5-5 and TRBJ2-3; TRBD1 agrees at 7 bases. Germline CDR1 is SGHKS and CDR2 is YYEKEE (reference sequence). V trimming: 6 bases; J trimming: 5 bases; junction bases outside the gene matches: 12. There are 15 residues in the CDR3. The CDR3 region is CASTFDRELGDTQYF. CDR3 sequence (DNA): TGTGCCAGCACCTTCGACAGGGAATTAGGAGATACGCAGTATTTT. Variable domain in full (rest from reference TRBV5-5 and TRBJ2-3): DAGVTQSPTHLIKTRGQQVTLRCSPISGHKSVSWYQQVLGQGPQFIFQYYEKEERGRGNFPDRFSARQFPNYSSELNVNALLLGDSALYLCASTFDRELGDTQYFGPGTRLTVL.

This clone appeared a few times. The rearrangement uses TRBV28 and TRBJ2-5; 7 bases are shared with TRBD1. This CDR3 has 16 amino acids. The germline gives CDR1 MDHEN, CDR2 SYDVKM. With V trimmed by 5 bases and J by 4 bases, 13 bases remained unmatched. The DNA of the CDR3 is TGTGCCAGCAGTCCCCCGACAGGGTTTGTAGGAGAGACCCAGTACTTC. Translating it yields CASSPPTGFVGETQYF.

V gene TRBV4-1 combines with J gene TRBJ2-6; TRBD1 matches at 9 bases. Germline trimming cut 4 bases from V and 3 bases from J; bases unmatched to any gene: 7. Germline CDR1 is MGHRA and CDR2 is YSYEKL. This CDR3 has 17 residues. The CDR3 spells CASSPIQGALGANVLTF. The CDR3 nucleotides read TGCGCCAGCAGCCCCATACAGGGGGCGCTTGGGGCCAACGTCCTGACTTTC.

This chain links TRBV7-9 with TRBJ2-3; 7 bases map to TRBD2. CDR3 length: 15 residues. Germline V gene lookup returns CDR1 SEHNR and CDR2 FQNEAQ (reference sequence). The J segment lost 1 base and the V segment lost 6 bases, leaving 7 bases of the junction unmatched. In DNA form, the CDR3 reads TGTGCCAGCAGGTCACCTAGCGGCCGCACAGATACGCAGTATTTT. This codes for CASRSPSGRTDTQYF.